The 21 T cell receptor beta chains below come from one sample, sequenced in a study of blood T cells in healthy people across ages (dated by TCRdb to the mid-2010s). Receptors were amplified or captured by 5' RACE. The instrument was an Illumina HiSeq 2500. A second PCR of about 6 to 11 cycles was performed with a sample-barcoded 5' primer and a J-beta primer mix. TCRdb trimmed public reads at Q25 via fastp, called clones via MiXCR and kept in-frame beta chains. Rows merge per CDR3 protein into single entries with the most common DNA and genes. For this sample the table gives some 640,000 distinct CDR3 sequences, of which around half were detected only once. Under 35% of the sample rests with the top ten. Material for sequencing was blood. These receptors all stem from a woman between 55 and 75 years old in good health.

In regard to this clonotype: This clone may be a read error of a much larger clone one base away. The chain links TRBV6-2 or TRBV6-3 to TRBJ2-7, with TRBD2 matching 10 bases. Germline CDR1 reads MNHEY; CDR2 reads SVGEGT. V gave up 8 bases and J gave up 2 bases; unmatched junction bases: 6. This CDR3 comprises 14 residues. The CDR3: CASSMSGRAYEQYF. CDR3 nucleotide sequence: TGTGCCAGCTCAATGAGCGGGAGGGCCTACGAGCAGTACTTC.

The V call is TRBV3-1, the J call TRBJ2-5, with 8 bases that match TRBD2. The CDR3 length is 18 residues. Germline assignment: CDR1 LGHDT and CDR2 YNNKEL (reference sequence). V shed 2 bases and J 11 bases; nucleotides not matched to a gene: 22. CDR3 sequence reads: CASSQPPWTSISHNEQYF. The CDR3 coding sequence is TGTGCCAGCAGCCAACCCCCCTGGACTAGCATCTCCCACAATGAGCAGTACTTC.

This clonotype was seen a handful of times. The CDR3 loop is CASSSPSGTSGSYEQYF. CDR3 DNA sequence: TGCGCCAGCAGCTCCCCCTCCGGGACTAGCGGGAGCTACGAGCAGTACTTC. The chain employs TRBV5-1 and TRBJ2-7; 14 positions agree with TRBD2. V lost 3 bases and J lost 3; bases outside the gene matches: 8. Germline V gene lookup returns CDR1 SGHRS and CDR2 YFSETQ. The CDR3 consists of 17 residues.

V and J are TRBV6-2 or TRBV6-3 and TRBJ2-3; D is unclear. The CDR3 has 14 residues. The V end lost 7 bases, the J end lost 0 bases, and 11 bases lay between the germline ends. Germline CDR1 MNHEY, CDR2 SVGEGT. The chain's CDR3 is CASTALGSTDTQYF. CDR3 DNA sequence: TGTGCCAGCACCGCCTTGGGGAGCACAGATACGCAGTATTTT.

The chain recombines TRBV9 with TRBJ2-1; D unresolved. V gave up 0 bases and J gave up 10 bases, with 20 bases separating them. The CDR3 covers 16 residues. Per germline, CDR1 SGDLS and CDR2 YYNGEE. DNA of the CDR3: TGTGCCAGCAGCGTAGATGCTGAGATAAGCTCCTACGAGCAGTTCTTC. This gives the protein CASSVDAEISSYEQFF.

The genes are TRBV21-1 and TRBJ2-7; the D call in the table, TRBD1, was not verified against the DNA. TRBV21-1 is deemed a pseudogene. CDR3 size: 15 residues. CDR3 loop: CASSKGGTGGYEQYF. The CDR3 DNA is TGTGCCAGCAGCAAAGGGGGGACAGGGGGCTACGAGCAGTACTTC.

The chain recombines TRBV9 with TRBJ1-2; D is unclear. This CDR3 has 11 residues. Trimming cost V 5 bases and J 8 bases, with 10 bases left between them. CDR1 is SGDLS, CDR2 YYNGEE, per germline. Here the CDR3 reads CASRHSGGYTF. CDR3 DNA: TGTGCCAGCAGGCACAGTGGAGGCTACACCTTC.

The chain combines TRBV6-5 with TRBJ1-1, with TRBD1 matching 7 bases. This CDR3 has 14 residues. Germline V gene sequence: CDR1 MNHEY, CDR2 SVGAGI. J lost 4 bases, V lost 5 bases, and 7 bases had no gene match. CDR3 DNA sequence: TGTGCCAGCAGTAAAGACAGGGTTAGCACTGAAGCTTTCTTT. It encodes CASSKDRVSTEAFF.

This clonotype showed up just a few times. V is TRBV24-1 and J is TRBJ2-5; TRBD1 matches at 9 bases. The DNA end is a closer match to TRBJ2-7, so the J assignment may be wrong. The V gene's germline CDR1 is KGHDR and CDR2 SFDVKD. The CDR3 runs 15 residues. DNA for the CDR3: TGTGCCACCAGTGATAACGGACAGGGGCCTCTCGAGCAGTACTTC. It specifies CATSDNGQGPLEQYF.

This clonotype was counted only a few times. The chain combines TRBV7-2 with TRBJ2-5, with D hard to call. The germline V gene encodes CDR1 SGHTA and CDR2 FQGNSA. The CDR3 runs 11 residues. V was pared by 5 bases and J by 6 bases, with 7 bases between. The CDR3: CASSPDKTQYF. The DNA of the CDR3 is TGTGCCAGCAGCCCCGACAAGACCCAGTACTTC.

The gene calls are TRBV20-1 and TRBJ2-5; 7 nucleotides line up with TRBD2. The J call may be faulty, since TRBJ2-7 better matches the DNA end. The CDR3 is 14 residues long. The germline gives CDR1 DFQATT, CDR2 SNEGSKA (reference sequence). The CDR3 sequence is CSARAGTKGYEQYF. CDR3 nucleotides: TGCAGTGCTAGAGCGGGGACTAAAGGGTACGAGCAGTACTTC.

This chain links TRBV20-1 with TRBJ2-4; TRBD2 agrees at 10 bases. The assigned J gene may be wrong: the sequence end matches TRBJ2-7 better. CDR1 and CDR2 from the germline V gene are DFQATT and SNEGSKA (reference sequence). This CDR3 contains 15 residues. In DNA form, the CDR3 reads TGCAGTGCTAGATCTAGCGGGAGTGTCTCCTACGAGCAGTACTTC. Its protein is CSARSSGSVSYEQYF.

The rearrangement uses TRBV27 and TRBJ2-7; the match to TRBD2 covers 10 bases. V lost 5 bases to trimming and J lost 0 bases; unmatched junction nucleotides: 7. Germline CDR1 is MNHEY and CDR2 is SMNVEV (reference sequence). The CDR3 runs to 16 residues. CDR3 amino acids: CASSRTSGLSSYEQYF. The CDR3 DNA reads TGTGCCAGCAGTAGGACTAGCGGCCTAAGCTCCTACGAGCAGTACTTC.

This clonotype appeared a few times. The CDR3, as DNA: TGTGCCAGCAGTCACTCCGGGACTAGGGGCGAGCAGTACTTC. Its protein is CASSHSGTRGEQYF. This chain uses TRBV12-3 or TRBV12-4 with TRBJ2-7; 8 bases match TRBD2. The CDR3 runs to 14 residues. V was pared by 5 bases and J by 6 bases, with 9 bases of the junction left unmatched.

This chain joins TRBV10-3 and TRBJ2-3, with D maybe TRBD2 (5 bases). Germline CDR1 is ENHRY and CDR2 is SYGVKD. Trimming took off 7 bases at V and 0 bases at J, with 11 bases between the two ends. The CDR3 has 14 amino acids. CDR3 in amino acids: CAIMGTGSTDTQYF. CDR3 bases: TGTGCCATCATGGGAACGGGGAGCACAGATACGCAGTATTTT.

This clonotype was observed a single time. The chain combines TRBV7-9 with TRBJ2-3; TRBD2 is a possible D gene (5 bases). Germline CDR1 is SEHNR and CDR2 is FQNEAQ (reference sequence). CDR3 length: 13 amino acids. V lost 1 base and J lost 11, with 13 bases in between. The CDR3 DNA sequence: TGTGCCAGCAGCTTAGGGAGGACTTACCAGCAGTATTTT. The encoded protein is CASSLGRTYQQYF.

This CDR3 is CASSLDSVNSPLHF. CDR3 nucleotides: TGTGCCAGCAGCTTAGATTCAGTGAATTCACCCCTCCACTTT. The chain carries TRBV7-2 and TRBJ1-6; D call uncertain. V lost 1 base and J 7 bases, leaving 8 bases between the germline ends. The CDR3 has 14 amino acids. Looked up from germline, CDR1 is SGHTA and CDR2 is FQGNSA.

V and J are TRBV29-1 and TRBJ1-2; D is unresolved. Germline loops: CDR1 SQVTM, CDR2 ANQGSEA. V was cut by 1 base and J by 1 base, with 4 bases left in between. This CDR3 is 12 amino acids long. The CDR3 sequence: CSVEVNNYGYTF. The CDR3 DNA sequence: TGCAGCGTTGAAGTCAATAACTATGGCTACACCTTC.

CDR3 nucleotide sequence: TGTGCCAGCAGCTTAGAGGCGGGGGAGACCGGGGAGCTGTTTTTT. Protein sequence: CASSLEAGETGELFF. The chain has TRBV7-7 and TRBJ2-2; 7 positions agree with TRBD2. CDR1 SSHAT and CDR2 FNYEAQ come from the germline V gene (reference sequence). The CDR3 loop spans 15 amino acids. The ends lost 1 base at V and 5 bases at J; junction bases unmatched: 4.

This clonotype has only a few counts. The chain joins TRBV20-1 to TRBJ2-6; 8 bases fit TRBD1. Looked up from germline, CDR1 is DFQATT and CDR2 is SNEGSKA (reference sequence). The CDR3 sequence is 16 residues long. The J segment lost 1 base and the V segment lost 1 base, leaving 3 bases of the junction unmatched. CDR3 coding DNA: TGCAGTGCTAGAGGGACAGGGAAGTCTGGGGCCAACGTCCTGACTTTC. It encodes CSARGTGKSGANVLTF.

The chain recombines TRBV15 with TRBJ2-5; 7 positions agree with TRBD1. The DNA end is more similar to TRBJ2-7, so the J call may be wrong. The CDR3 sequence is 15 residues long. CDR1 and CDR2 (germline): LNHNV, YYDKDF (reference sequence). Written as DNA, the CDR3 is TGTGCCACCAGCAGACCTACAGGGGTCTCCTACGAGCAGTACTTC. Its translation is CATSRPTGVSYEQYF.